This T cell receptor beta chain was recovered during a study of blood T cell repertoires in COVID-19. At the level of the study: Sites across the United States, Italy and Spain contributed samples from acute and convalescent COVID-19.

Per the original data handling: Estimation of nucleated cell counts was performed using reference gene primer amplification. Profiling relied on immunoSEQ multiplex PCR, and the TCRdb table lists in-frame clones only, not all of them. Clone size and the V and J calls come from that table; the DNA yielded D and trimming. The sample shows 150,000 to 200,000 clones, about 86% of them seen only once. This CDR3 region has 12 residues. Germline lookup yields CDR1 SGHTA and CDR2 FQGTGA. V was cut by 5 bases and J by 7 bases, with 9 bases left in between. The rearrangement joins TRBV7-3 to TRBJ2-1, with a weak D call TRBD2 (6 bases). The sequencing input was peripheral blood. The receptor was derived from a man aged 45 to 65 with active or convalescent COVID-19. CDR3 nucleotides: TGTGCCAGCAGCGATGCGGGGAATGAGCAGTTCTTC. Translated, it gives CASSDAGNEQFF.